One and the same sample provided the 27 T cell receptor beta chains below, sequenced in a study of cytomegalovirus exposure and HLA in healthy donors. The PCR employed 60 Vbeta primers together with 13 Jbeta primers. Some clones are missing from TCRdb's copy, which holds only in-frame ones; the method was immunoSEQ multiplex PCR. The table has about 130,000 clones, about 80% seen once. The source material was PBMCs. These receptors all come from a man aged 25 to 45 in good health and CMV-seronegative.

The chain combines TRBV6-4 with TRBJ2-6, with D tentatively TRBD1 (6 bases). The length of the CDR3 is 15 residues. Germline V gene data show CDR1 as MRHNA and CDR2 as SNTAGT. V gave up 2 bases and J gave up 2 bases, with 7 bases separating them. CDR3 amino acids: CASSDQGTGANVLTF. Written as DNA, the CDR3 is TGTGCCAGCAGTGACCAGGGGACTGGGGCCAACGTCCTGACTTTC.

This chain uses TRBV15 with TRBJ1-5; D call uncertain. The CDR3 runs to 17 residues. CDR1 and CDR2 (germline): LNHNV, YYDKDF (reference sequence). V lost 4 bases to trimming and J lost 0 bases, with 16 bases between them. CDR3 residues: CATSKSGAIGSNQPQHF. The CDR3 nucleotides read TGTGCCACCAGCAAATCGGGAGCCATCGGTAGCAATCAGCCCCAGCATTTT.

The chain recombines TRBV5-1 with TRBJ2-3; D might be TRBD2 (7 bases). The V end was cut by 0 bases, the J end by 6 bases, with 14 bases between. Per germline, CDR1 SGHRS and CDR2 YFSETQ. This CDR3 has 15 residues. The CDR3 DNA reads TGCGCCAGCAGCTTGGTTGCGGGGGCGACCGATACGCAGTATTTT. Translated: CASSLVAGATDTQYF.

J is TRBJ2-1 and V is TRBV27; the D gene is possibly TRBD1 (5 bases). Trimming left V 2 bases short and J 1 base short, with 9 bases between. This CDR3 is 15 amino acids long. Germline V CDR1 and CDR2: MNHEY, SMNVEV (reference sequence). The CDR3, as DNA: TGTGCCAGCAGTTTACTCAGGGTTTCCTACAATGAGCAGTTCTTC. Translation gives CASSLLRVSYNEQFF.

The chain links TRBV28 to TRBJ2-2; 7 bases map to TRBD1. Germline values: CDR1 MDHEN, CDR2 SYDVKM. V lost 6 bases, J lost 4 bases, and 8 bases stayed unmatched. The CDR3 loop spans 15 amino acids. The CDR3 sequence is CASSLTGYGTGELFF. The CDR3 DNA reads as TGTGCCAGCAGCCTGACAGGGTATGGCACCGGGGAGCTGTTTTTT.

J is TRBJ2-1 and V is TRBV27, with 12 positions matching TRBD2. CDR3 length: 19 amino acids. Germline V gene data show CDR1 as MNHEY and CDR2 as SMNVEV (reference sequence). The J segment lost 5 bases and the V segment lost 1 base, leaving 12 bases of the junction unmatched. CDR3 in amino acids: CASSLFPPLAGGPNNEQFF. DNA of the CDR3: TGTGCCAGCAGTTTATTTCCCCCCCTAGCGGGAGGGCCGAACAATGAGCAGTTCTTC.

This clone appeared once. CDR3 region: CASSYSGGHSGNTIYF. As DNA, the CDR3 is TGTGCCAGCAGTTACTCTGGGGGCCACTCTGGAAACACCATATATTTT. The J gene is TRBJ1-3, the V gene TRBV6-5; possible D gene TRBD1, 6 bases. Per germline, CDR1 MNHEY and CDR2 SVGAGI. CDR3 length: 16 amino acids. V was trimmed by 0 bases and J by 0 bases, leaving 9 bases between them.

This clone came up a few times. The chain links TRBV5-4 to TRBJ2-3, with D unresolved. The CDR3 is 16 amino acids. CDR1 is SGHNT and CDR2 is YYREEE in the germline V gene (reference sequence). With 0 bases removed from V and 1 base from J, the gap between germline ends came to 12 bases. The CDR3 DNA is TGTGCCAGCAGCTTGGCCTCACTCGCCGGCACAGATACGCAGTATTTT. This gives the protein CASSLASLAGTDTQYF.

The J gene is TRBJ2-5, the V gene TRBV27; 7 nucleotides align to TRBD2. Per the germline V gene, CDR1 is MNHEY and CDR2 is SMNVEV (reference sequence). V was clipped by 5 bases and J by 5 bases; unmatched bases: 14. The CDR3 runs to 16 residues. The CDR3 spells CASSAFMGGSSETQYF. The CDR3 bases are TGTGCCAGCAGTGCGTTTATGGGCGGGAGTTCGGAGACCCAGTACTTC.

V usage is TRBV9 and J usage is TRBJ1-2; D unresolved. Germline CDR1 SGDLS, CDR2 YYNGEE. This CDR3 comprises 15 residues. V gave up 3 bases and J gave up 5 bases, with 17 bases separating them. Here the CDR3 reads CASSAGIGPDYGYTF. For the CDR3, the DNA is TGTGCCAGCAGCGCCGGGATCGGACCGGATTATGGCTACACCTTC.

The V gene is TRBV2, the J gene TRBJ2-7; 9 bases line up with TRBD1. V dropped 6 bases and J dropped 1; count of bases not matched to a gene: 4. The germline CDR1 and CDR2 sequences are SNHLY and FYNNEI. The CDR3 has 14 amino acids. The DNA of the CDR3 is TGTGCCAGCAGAGACGGGACAGGGTCCTACGAGCAGTACTTC. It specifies CASRDGTGSYEQYF.

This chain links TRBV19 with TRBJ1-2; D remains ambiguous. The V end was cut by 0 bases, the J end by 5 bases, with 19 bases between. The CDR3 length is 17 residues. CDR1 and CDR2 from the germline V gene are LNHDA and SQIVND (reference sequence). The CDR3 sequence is CASSIDLEDALRYGYTF. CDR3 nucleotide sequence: TGTGCCAGTAGTATAGATCTGGAGGACGCCCTTAGGTATGGCTACACCTTC.

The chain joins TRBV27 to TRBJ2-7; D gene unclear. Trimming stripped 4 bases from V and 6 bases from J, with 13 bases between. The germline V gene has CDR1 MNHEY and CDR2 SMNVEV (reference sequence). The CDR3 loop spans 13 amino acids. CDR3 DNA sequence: TGTGCCAGCAGTTCCTTATCGCGCCCCGAGCAGTACTTC. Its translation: CASSSLSRPEQYF.

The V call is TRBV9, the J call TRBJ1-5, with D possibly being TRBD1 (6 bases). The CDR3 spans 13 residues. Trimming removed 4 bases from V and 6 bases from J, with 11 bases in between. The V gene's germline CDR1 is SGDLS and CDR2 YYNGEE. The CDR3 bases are TGTGCCAGCAGCTTAACAGGGTTTCAGCCCCAGCATTTT. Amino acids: CASSLTGFQPQHF. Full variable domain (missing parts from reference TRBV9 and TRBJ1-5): DSGVTQTPKHLITATGQRVTLRCSPRSGDLSVYWYQQSLDQGLQFLIQYYNGEERAKGNILERFSAQQFPDLHSELNLSSLELGDSALYFCASSLTGFQPQHFGDGTRLSIL.

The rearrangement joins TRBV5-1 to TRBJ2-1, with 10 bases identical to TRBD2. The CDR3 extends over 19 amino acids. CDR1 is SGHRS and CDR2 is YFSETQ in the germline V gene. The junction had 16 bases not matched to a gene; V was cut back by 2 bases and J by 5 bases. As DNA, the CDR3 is TGCGCCAGCAGCTTTAGTTTCCTAGCGGGAGATTCCGAGCACAATGAGCAGTTCTTC. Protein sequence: CASSFSFLAGDSEHNEQFF.

CDR3 bases: TGTGCCATCAGTGCGAGCGGGAGGGCCTCCTACGAGCAGTACTTC. This sequence encodes CAISASGRASYEQYF. The genes are TRBV10-3 and TRBJ2-7; the match to TRBD2 covers 10 bases. The CDR3 runs 15 residues. Germline V gene lookup returns CDR1 ENHRY and CDR2 SYGVKD. V lost 4 bases to trimming and J lost 0 bases; unmatched junction nucleotides: 3.

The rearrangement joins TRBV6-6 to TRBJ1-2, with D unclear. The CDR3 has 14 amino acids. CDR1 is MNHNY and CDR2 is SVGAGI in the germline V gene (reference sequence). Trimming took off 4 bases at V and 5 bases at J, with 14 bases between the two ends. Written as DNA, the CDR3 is TGTGCCAGCAGTTTCGGGGAGCCATGGTATGGCTACACCTTC. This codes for CASSFGEPWYGYTF.

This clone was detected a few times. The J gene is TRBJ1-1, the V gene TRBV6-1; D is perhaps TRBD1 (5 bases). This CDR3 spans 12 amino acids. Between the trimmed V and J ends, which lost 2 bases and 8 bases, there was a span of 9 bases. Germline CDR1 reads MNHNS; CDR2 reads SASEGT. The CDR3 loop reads CASSERTGEAFF. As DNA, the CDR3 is TGTGCCAGCAGTGAACGTACAGGAGAAGCTTTCTTT.

CDR3 protein: CASSRGGEGTQYF. The CDR3 DNA sequence: TGTGCCAGCAGTCGTGGCGGCGAAGGGACCCAGTACTTC. The V gene is TRBV11-2, the J gene TRBJ2-5; D gene ambiguous. V was pared by 6 bases and J by 7 bases, with 15 bases between. Germline loops: CDR1 SGHAT, CDR2 FQNNGV. The CDR3 is 13 residues long.

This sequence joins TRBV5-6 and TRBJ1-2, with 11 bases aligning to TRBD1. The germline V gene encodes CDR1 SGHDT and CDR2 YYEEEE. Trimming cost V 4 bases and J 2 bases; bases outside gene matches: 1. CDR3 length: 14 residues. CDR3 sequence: CASSRDRGNYGYTF. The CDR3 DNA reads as TGTGCCAGCAGCCGGGACAGGGGGAACTATGGCTACACCTTC.

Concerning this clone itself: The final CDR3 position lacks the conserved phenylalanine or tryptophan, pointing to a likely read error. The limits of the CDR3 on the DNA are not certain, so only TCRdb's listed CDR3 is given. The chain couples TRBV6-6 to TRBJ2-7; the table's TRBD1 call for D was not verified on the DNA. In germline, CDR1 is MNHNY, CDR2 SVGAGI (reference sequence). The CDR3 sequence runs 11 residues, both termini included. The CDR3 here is CASSTGTGFRL.

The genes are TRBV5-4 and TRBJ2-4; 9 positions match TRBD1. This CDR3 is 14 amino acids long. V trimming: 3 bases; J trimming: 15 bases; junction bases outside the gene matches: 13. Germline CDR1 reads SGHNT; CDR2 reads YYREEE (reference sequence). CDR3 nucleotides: TGTGCCAGCAGCTCCGCCGACAGCTCGACAGGGGGGTACTTC. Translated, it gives CASSSADSSTGGYF.

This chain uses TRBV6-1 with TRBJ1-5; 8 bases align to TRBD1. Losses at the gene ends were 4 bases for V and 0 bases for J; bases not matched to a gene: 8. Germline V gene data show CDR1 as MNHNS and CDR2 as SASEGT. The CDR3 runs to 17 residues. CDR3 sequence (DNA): TGTGCCAGCAGTGCGACGCCGGACAGGGATAGCAATCAGCCCCAGCATTTT. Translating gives CASSATPDRDSNQPQHF.

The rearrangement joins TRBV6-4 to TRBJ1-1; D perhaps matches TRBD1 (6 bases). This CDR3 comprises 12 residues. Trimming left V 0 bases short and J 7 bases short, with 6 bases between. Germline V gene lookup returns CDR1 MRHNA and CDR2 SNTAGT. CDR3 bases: TGTGCCAGCAGTGACTCAGGGGGTGAAGCTTTCTTT. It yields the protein CASSDSGGEAFF.

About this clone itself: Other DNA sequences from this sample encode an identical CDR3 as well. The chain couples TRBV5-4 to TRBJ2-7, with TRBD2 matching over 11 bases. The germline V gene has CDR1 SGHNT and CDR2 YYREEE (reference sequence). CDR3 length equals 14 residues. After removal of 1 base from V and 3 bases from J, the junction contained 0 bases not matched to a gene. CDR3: CASSLTSGSYEQYF. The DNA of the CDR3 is TGTGCCAGCAGCTTGACTAGCGGGAGCTACGAGCAGTACTTC.

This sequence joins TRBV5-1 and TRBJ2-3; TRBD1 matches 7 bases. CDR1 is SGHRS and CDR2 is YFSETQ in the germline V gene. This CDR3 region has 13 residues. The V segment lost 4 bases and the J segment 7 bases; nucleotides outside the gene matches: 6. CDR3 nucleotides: TGCGCCAGCAGCGGACCGGACAGGAATACGCAGTATTTT. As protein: CASSGPDRNTQYF.

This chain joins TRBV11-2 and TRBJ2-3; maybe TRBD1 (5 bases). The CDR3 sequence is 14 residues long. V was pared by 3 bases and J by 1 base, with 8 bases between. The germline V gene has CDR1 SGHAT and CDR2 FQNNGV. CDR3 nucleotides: TGTGCCAGCAGCTTCCAGGGCGGCACAGATACGCAGTATTTT. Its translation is CASSFQGGTDTQYF.